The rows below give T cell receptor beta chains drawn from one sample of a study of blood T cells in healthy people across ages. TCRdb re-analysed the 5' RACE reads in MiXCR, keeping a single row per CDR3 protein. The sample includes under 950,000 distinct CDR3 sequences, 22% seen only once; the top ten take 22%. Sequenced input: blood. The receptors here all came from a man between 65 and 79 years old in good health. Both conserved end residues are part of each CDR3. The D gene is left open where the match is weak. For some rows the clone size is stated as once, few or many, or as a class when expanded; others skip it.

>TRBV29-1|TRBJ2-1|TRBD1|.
CSVGQGANEQFF
TGCAGCGTTGGACAGGGGGCAAATGAGCAGTTCTTC
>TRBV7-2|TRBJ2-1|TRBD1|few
CASSVDRDPYNEQFF
TGTGCCAGCAGTGTGGACAGGGACCCCTACAATGAGCAGTTCTTC
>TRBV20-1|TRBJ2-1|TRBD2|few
CSVISGGDYNEQFF
TGCAGTGTCATTAGCGGGGGGGACTACAATGAGCAGTTCTTC
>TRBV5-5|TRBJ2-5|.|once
CASSLDFGGETQYF
TGTGCCAGCAGCTTGGACTTTGGAGGAGAGACCCAGTACTTC
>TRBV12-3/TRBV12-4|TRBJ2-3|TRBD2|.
CASSSRTSGGPSIGSAGAQYF
TGTGCCAGCTCCTCCCGGACTAGCGGGGGGCCTTCCATTGGATCTGCAGGTGCGCAGTATTTT
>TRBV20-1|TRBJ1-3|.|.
CSARETGNSGNTIYF
TGCAGTGCTAGGGAGACAGGCAACTCTGGAAACACCATATATTTT
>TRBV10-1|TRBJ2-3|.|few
CASSEYRVTDTQYF
TGCGCCAGCAGTGAGTACAGGGTCACAGATACGCAGTATTTT
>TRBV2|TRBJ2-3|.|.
CASSGTGLGTDTQYF
TGTGCCAGCAGTGGGACTGGCTTGGGCACAGATACGCAGTATTTT
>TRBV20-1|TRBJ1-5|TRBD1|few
CSAPGTGDGSPQHF
TGCAGTGCTCCCGGGACAGGGGACGGATCGCCCCAGCATTTT
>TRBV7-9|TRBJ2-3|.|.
CASSSSFVDTQYF
TGTGCCAGCAGCTCGTCGTTCGTAGATACGCAGTATTTT
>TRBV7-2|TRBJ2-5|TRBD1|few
CASSLYRGGETQYF
TGTGCCAGCAGCCTCTACAGGGGTGGAGAGACCCAGTACTTC
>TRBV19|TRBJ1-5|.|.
CASSIVGGIGNQPQHF
TGTGCCAGTAGTATAGTCGGGGGAATTGGCAATCAGCCCCAGCATTTT
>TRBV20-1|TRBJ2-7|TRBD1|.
CSAPKTGNPSYEQYF
TGCAGTGCCCCCAAGACAGGGAACCCTTCCTACGAGCAGTACTTC
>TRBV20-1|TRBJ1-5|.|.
CSARSRVNQPQHF
TGCAGTGCTAGATCCAGGGTCAATCAGCCCCAGCATTTT
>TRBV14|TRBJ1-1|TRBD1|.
CASSQARRGEAFF
TGTGCCAGCAGCCAAGCGCGCAGGGGGGAAGCTTTCTTT
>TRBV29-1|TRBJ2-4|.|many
CSVEAGRRTIQYF
TGCAGCGTTGAAGCGGGGAGAAGAACCATTCAGTACTTC
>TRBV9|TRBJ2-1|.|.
CASSARWASAYNEQFF
TGTGCCAGCAGCGCCCGATGGGCTAGCGCCTACAATGAGCAGTTCTTC
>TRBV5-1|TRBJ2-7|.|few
CASSLGQTTYEQYF
TGCGCCAGCAGCTTGGGGCAGACAACCTACGAGCAGTACTTC
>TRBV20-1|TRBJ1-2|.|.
CSAVDGGGANYGYTF
TGCAGTGCTGTAGATGGGGGGGGAGCTAACTATGGCTACACCTTC
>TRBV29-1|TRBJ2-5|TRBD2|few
CSDRAGGQETQYF
TGCAGCGATAGAGCGGGGGGCCAAGAGACCCAGTACTTC
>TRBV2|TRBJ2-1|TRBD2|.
CASSDQALAGSNEQFF
TGTGCCAGCAGTGATCAGGCCCTAGCGGGGTCCAATGAGCAGTTCTTC
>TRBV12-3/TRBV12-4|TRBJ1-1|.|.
CASSFRDSEAFF
TGTGCCAGCAGTTTTCGCGACTCTGAAGCTTTCTTT
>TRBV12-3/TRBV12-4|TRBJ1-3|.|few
CASSSLGRDGNTIYF
TGTGCCAGCAGTTCCCTTGGGAGGGATGGAAACACCATATATTTT
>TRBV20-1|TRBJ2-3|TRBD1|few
CSVVPTGAFTDTQYF
TGCAGTGTAGTCCCGACAGGGGCTTTCACAGATACGCAGTATTTT
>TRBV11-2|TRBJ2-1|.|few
CASSLEFGNEQFF
TGTGCCAGCAGCTTAGAGTTTGGGAATGAGCAGTTCTTC
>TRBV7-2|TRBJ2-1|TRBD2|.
CASSSILAGGPSNEQFF
TGTGCCAGCAGCTCCATCTTAGCGGGAGGGCCTTCGAATGAGCAGTTCTTC
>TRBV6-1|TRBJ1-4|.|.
CASSLGIGGVLGKLFF
TGTGCCAGCAGCCTTGGGATAGGGGGAGTCCTTGGTAAACTGTTTTTT
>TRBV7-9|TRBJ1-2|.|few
CASSLFIGGNYGYTF
TGTGCCAGCAGCTTATTTATAGGGGGGAACTATGGCTACACCTTC
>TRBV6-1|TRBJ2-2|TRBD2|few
CASSGLAGGPGELVF
TGTGCCAGCAGTGGACTAGCGGGGGGGCCCGGAGAGCTGGTTTTT
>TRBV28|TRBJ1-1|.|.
CASIFRGEAFF
TGTGCCAGCATCTTCAGGGGTGAAGCTTTCTTT
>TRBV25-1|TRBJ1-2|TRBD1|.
CASYYVGQGNYGYTF
TGTGCCAGCTATTATGTGGGACAGGGTAACTATGGCTACACCTTC
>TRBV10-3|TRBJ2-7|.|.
CAISAAGTRYF
TGTGCCATCAGTGCTGCCGGGACACGTTACTTC
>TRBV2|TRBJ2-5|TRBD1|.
CASSEALRTGRETQYF
TGTGCCAGCAGTGAAGCGCTTCGGACAGGGAGGGAGACCCAGTACTTC
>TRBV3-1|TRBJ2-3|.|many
CASSDYTDTQYF
TGTGCCAGCAGTGACTACACAGATACGCAGTATTTT
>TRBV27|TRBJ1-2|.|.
CASSLTPQRYGYTF
TGTGCCAGCAGTTTAACCCCGCAACGCTATGGCTACACCTTC
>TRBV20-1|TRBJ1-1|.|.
CCRPTATGEAFF
TGCTGCCGACCGACAGCGACGGGTGAAGCTTTCTTT
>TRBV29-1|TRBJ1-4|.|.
CSVNGEYDEKLFF
TGCAGCGTTAATGGAGAGTACGATGAAAAACTGTTCTTT
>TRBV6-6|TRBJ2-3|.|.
CASSLGLVTDTQYF
TGTGCCAGCAGTTTGGGGCTCGTCACAGATACGCAGTATTTT
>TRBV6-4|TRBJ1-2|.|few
CASSSDGYGGYTF
TGTGCCAGCAGTTCGGACGGCTATGGTGGCTACACCTTC
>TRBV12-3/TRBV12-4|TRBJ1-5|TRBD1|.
CASSLGTGLLQPQHF
TGTGCCAGCAGTTTGGGGACAGGCCTACTTCAGCCCCAGCATTTT
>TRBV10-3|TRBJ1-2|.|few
CAIKTDLNYGYTF
TGTGCCATTAAGACAGATTTGAACTATGGCTACACCTTC
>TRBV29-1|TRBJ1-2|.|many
CSVRDGGYTF
TGCAGCGTCCGGGACGGTGGCTACACCTTC
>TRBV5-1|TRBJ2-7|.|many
CASSRGADYEQYF
TGCGCCAGCAGCCGGGGCGCTGACTACGAGCAGTACTTC
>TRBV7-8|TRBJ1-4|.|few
CASSPATLLRGENLFF
TGTGCCAGCAGCCCAGCGACACTTTTACGTGGGGAAAACCTGTTTTTT
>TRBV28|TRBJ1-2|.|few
CATTDTNYGYTF
TGTGCCACCACAGATACTAACTATGGCTACACCTTC
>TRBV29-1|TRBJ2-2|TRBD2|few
CSVQEVAGVTGELFF
TGCAGCGTCCAAGAGGTAGCGGGAGTTACCGGGGAGCTGTTTTTT
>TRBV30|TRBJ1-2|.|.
CAWGEQDYGYTF
TGTGCCTGGGGGGAACAGGACTATGGCTACACCTTC
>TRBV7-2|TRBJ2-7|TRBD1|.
CASSLVPGGYEQYF
TGTGCCAGCAGCTTAGTGCCAGGGGGCTACGAGCAGTACTTC
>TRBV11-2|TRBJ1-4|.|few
CASSQHGAQGEKLFF
TGTGCCAGCAGCCAGCACGGGGCCCAGGGTGAAAAACTGTTTTTT
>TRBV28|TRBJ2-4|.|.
CASTTIAKNIQYF
TGTGCCAGCACCACGATAGCCAAAAACATTCAGTACTTC
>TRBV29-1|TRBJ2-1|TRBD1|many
CSVGQGSYNEQFF
TGCAGCGTTGGACAGGGATCCTACAATGAGCAGTTCTTC
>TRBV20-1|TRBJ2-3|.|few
CSARRGTTDTQYF
TGCAGCGCGCGACGGGGGACCACAGATACGCAGTATTTT
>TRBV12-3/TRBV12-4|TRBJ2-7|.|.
CASSLVQAYEQYF
TGTGCCAGCAGTTTAGTCCAAGCCTACGAGCAGTACTTC
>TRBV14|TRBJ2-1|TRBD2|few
CASSQALAGLNEQFF
TGTGCCAGCAGCCAAGCATTAGCGGGTTTGAATGAGCAGTTCTTC
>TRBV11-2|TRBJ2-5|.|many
CASSLKGFGWGRGETQYF
TGTGCCAGCAGCTTAAAAGGGTTCGGGTGGGGCCGAGGGGAGACCCAGTACTTC